This entry lists 21 T cell receptor beta chains sequenced from one sample in a study of T cell responses to AZD1222 COVID-19 vaccine. The assay was immunoSEQ multiplex PCR, and TCRdb's table has in-frame clones only and misses some. The sample lists a few hundred thousand clones, approximately 93% occurring once. Here the sequenced sample was peripheral blood, taken on day 0 of AZD1222 vaccination. These receptors originate from an adult in good health.

The chain couples TRBV28 to TRBJ1-2; D gene ambiguous. Germline CDR1 and CDR2: MDHEN and SYDVKM. The CDR3 loop spans 10 amino acids. Trimming stripped 11 bases from V and 7 bases from J, with 11 bases between. The CDR3 region is CASGPSGYTF. CDR3 in DNA: TGTGCCTCGGGCCCAAGTGGCTACACCTTC.

The chain carries TRBV18 and TRBJ2-5, with 7 bases matching TRBD1. Germline V lookup: CDR1 KGHSH, CDR2 LQKENI. Losses at the gene ends were 1 base for V and 5 bases for J; bases not matched to a gene: 4. CDR3 length equals 14 residues. The CDR3 loop reads CASSPQGARETQYF. The DNA of the CDR3 is TGTGCCAGCTCACCACAGGGGGCGCGGGAGACCCAGTACTTC.

The chain has TRBV4-1 and TRBJ2-7, with 11 bases lining up with TRBD1. Germline-derived CDR1 and CDR2 are MGHRA and YSYEKL. J lost 9 bases, V lost 2 bases, and 6 bases had no gene match. CDR3 length: 14 residues. CDR3 sequence reads: CASSQRTGGDRQYF. The CDR3 DNA reads TGCGCCAGCAGCCAACGGACAGGGGGCGACAGGCAGTACTTC.

This clone was seen once. This chain connects TRBV15 to TRBJ1-2; D is possibly TRBD1 (5 bases). V was cut by 5 bases and J by 8 bases, with 18 bases left in between. CDR1 LNHNV and CDR2 YYDKDF come from the germline V gene (reference sequence). The CDR3 loop spans 14 amino acids. CDR3 coding DNA: TGTGCCACCAGCGATAGAAGGGGACGGCGCGGCTACACCTTC. This sequence encodes CATSDRRGRRGYTF.

CDR3 residues: CASSLFSTSGVTGELFF. CDR3 in DNA: TGCGCCAGCAGCTTGTTTTCGACTAGCGGGGTAACCGGGGAGCTGTTTTTT. The J gene is TRBJ2-2, the V gene TRBV5-1, with TRBD2 identical over 11 bases. Germline lookup yields CDR1 SGHRS and CDR2 YFSETQ. V lost 1 base to trimming and J lost 5 bases; unmatched junction nucleotides: 7. The CDR3 totals 17 residues.

The rearrangement links TRBV27 to TRBJ2-7; 8 positions match TRBD2. This CDR3 comprises 14 residues. Germline V gene data show CDR1 as MNHEY and CDR2 as SMNVEV (reference sequence). Trimming took 8 bases from V and 6 from J; bases not matched to a gene: 12. The CDR3 reads CASGYRRREAEQYF. CDR3 in DNA: TGTGCCAGCGGCTACAGGCGGCGGGAGGCCGAGCAGTACTTC.

The V and J genes are TRBV19 and TRBJ1-3, with D unresolved. Looked up from germline, CDR1 is LNHDA and CDR2 is SQIVND (reference sequence). This CDR3 has 14 residues. The V end lost 5 bases, the J end lost 6 bases, and 14 bases lay between the germline ends. The CDR3 loop reads CASSPFADQNTIYF. The CDR3 DNA sequence: TGTGCCAGTAGTCCCTTCGCAGACCAAAACACCATATATTTT.

As for this clone: Additional DNA sequences in this sample encode the identical CDR3. The rearrangement joins TRBV19 to TRBJ2-1, with 11 bases lining up with TRBD2. V lost 3 bases, J lost 0 bases, and 4 bases stayed unmatched. The CDR3 totals 17 residues. Germline V gene data show CDR1 as LNHDA and CDR2 as SQIVND (reference sequence). Here the CDR3 reads CASSIRLAGSSYNEQFF. The CDR3 coding sequence is TGTGCCAGTAGTATCCGACTAGCGGGGAGCTCCTACAATGAGCAGTTCTTC.

The chain recombines TRBV11-2 with TRBJ1-1; no reliable D call. Trimming shortened V by 0 bases and J by 0 bases, and 8 bases separated the two germline ends. Germline-derived CDR1 and CDR2 are SGHAT and FQNNGV. The CDR3 is 15 residues long. DNA of the CDR3: TGTGCCAGCAGCTTAGAACCGGGCATGAACACTGAAGCTTTCTTT. Translated: CASSLEPGMNTEAFF.

J is TRBJ2-7 and V is TRBV5-1, with 7 bases that match TRBD2. Germline loops: CDR1 SGHRS, CDR2 YFSETQ. Trimming cost V 4 bases and J 3 bases; bases outside gene matches: 16. This CDR3 contains 17 residues. Here the CDR3 reads CASSRQITGTTHYEQYF. In DNA, the CDR3 is TGCGCCAGCAGCCGTCAAATAACCGGGACTACCCACTACGAGCAGTACTTC.

J is TRBJ1-2 and V is TRBV12-3 or TRBV12-4; D not certain. This CDR3 region has 12 residues. V was shortened by 3 bases and J by 8 bases, with 10 bases between the two germline ends. This CDR3 is CASSLSAYGYTF. The CDR3 nucleotides read TGTGCCAGCAGTTTGTCGGCCTACGGCTACACCTTC.

J is TRBJ2-3 and V is TRBV5-1; D is unresolved. Germline CDR1 reads SGHRS; CDR2 reads YFSETQ. CDR3 length: 13 residues. V was trimmed by 4 bases and J by 4 bases, leaving 10 bases between them. The CDR3 nucleotides are TGCGCCAGCAGCCGCCCCGGGTCAGATACGCAGTATTTT. It translates to CASSRPGSDTQYF.

This sequence joins TRBV28 and TRBJ1-6; 9 nucleotides align to TRBD1. Germline CDR1 reads MDHEN; CDR2 reads SYDVKM. The V and J ends lost 5 bases and 9 bases, in that order; junction bases with no gene match: 11. This CDR3 comprises 16 residues. Here the CDR3 reads CASSRPQGQGSSPLHF. CDR3 bases: TGTGCCAGCAGTCGACCTCAGGGACAGGGTAGTTCACCCCTCCACTTT.

The chain has TRBV14 and TRBJ2-1; 11 bases map to TRBD2. The germline V gene encodes CDR1 SGHDN and CDR2 FVKESK. V trimming: 2 bases; J trimming: 7 bases; junction bases outside the gene matches: 4. The CDR3 has 15 amino acids. The CDR3 loop is CASSQIAGGPNEQFF. The CDR3 DNA follows: TGTGCCAGCAGCCAAATAGCGGGAGGGCCGAATGAGCAGTTCTTC.

This clone is a singleton in its sample. V usage is TRBV19 and J usage is TRBJ1-6; TRBD1 matches at 9 bases. CDR1 is LNHDA and CDR2 is SQIVND in the germline V gene (reference sequence). The V segment lost 3 bases and the J segment 5 bases; nucleotides outside the gene matches: 2. This CDR3 has 15 amino acids. The CDR3 DNA is TGTGCCAGTAGTATGGACAGGGGACATAATTCACCCCTCCACTTT. This codes for CASSMDRGHNSPLHF.

This chain links TRBV7-8 with TRBJ2-1; tentatively, D is TRBD1 (6 bases). CDR1 and CDR2 from the germline V gene are SGHVS and FQNEAQ. Between the trimmed V and J ends, which lost 5 bases and 7 bases, there was a span of 30 bases. The CDR3 runs to 19 residues. The CDR3 DNA reads TGTGCCAGCAGCCACCACCCTCTCTCACCAGGGGCTTGGGGGAATGAGCAGTTCTTC. Translated, it gives CASSHHPLSPGAWGNEQFF.

This clone was found once. The genes are TRBV6-4 and TRBJ1-5; weak D call: TRBD1 (5 bases). The CDR3 covers 14 residues. Germline CDR1 MRHNA, CDR2 SNTAGT. V lost 4 bases, J lost 0 bases, and 7 bases lay in between. CDR3 nucleotide sequence: TGTGCCAGCAGTGCGACAGCTAGCAATCAGCCCCAGCATTTT. It is translated as CASSATASNQPQHF.

V gene TRBV6-2 or TRBV6-3 combines with J gene TRBJ2-1; 7 bases match TRBD2. Germline values: CDR1 MNHEY, CDR2 SVGEGT. There are 15 residues in the CDR3. The trim removed 5 bases at V and 2 bases at J, leaving 6 bases unmatched. The CDR3 sequence: CASSLRGSTYNEQFF. The CDR3 DNA follows: TGTGCCAGCAGTCTCCGCGGGAGCACCTACAATGAGCAGTTCTTC.

The rearrangement links TRBV28 to TRBJ1-5, with 8 positions matching TRBD1. The CDR3 length is 12 residues. CDR1 is MDHEN and CDR2 is SYDVKM in the germline V gene. V was clipped by 10 bases and J by 4 bases; unmatched bases: 3. In nucleotides, the CDR3 is TGTGCCACCCGGACAGGGAATCAGCCCCAGCATTTT. The encoded protein is CATRTGNQPQHF.

This clone turned up a few times. This chain links TRBV27 with TRBJ1-1; perhaps TRBD1 as D (6 bases). Trimming removed 2 bases at V and 6 bases at J, with 10 bases between. Germline loops: CDR1 MNHEY, CDR2 SMNVEV (reference sequence). The CDR3 length is 13 residues. The CDR3 sequence: CASSLGGLAEAFF. The CDR3 DNA sequence: TGTGCCAGCAGTTTAGGGGGCTTGGCTGAAGCTTTCTTT.

The chain is built from TRBV10-2 and TRBJ1-5; D gene ambiguous. V was cut by 2 bases and J by 4 bases, with 9 bases left in between. Germline CDR1 reads WSHSY; CDR2 reads SAAADI. This CDR3 contains 14 residues. Here the CDR3 reads CASSEAGSNQPQHF. The CDR3 DNA reads TGCGCCAGCAGTGAGGCAGGCAGTAATCAGCCCCAGCATTTT.